This T cell receptor (beta chain) derives from a study of blood T cell repertoires in COVID-19. Background on the study: T cells, B-cell-depleted T cells, or PBMCs supplied cDNA or gDNA.

J was trimmed by 3 bases and V by 0 bases; bases with no gene match: 4. CDR1 is SGDLS, CDR2 YYNGEE, per germline. The CDR3 length is 16 residues. Authors' data handling: Nucleated cell counts were estimated from reference gene primer amplification. TCRdb's table, derived via immunoSEQ multiplex PCR, lists solely in-frame clones and lacks some. From that table come the V and J calls and clone size; the DNA was used to work out D and trimming. The sample holds about 210,000 clones; 88% are singletons and the top ten take more than 1.5%. The sequence came from a man aged 65 to 79 with acute or convalescent COVID-19. Sequencing input: peripheral blood. V gene TRBV9 combines with J gene TRBJ1-3, with 9 bases matching TRBD1. CDR3 residues: CASSVGNRGLGNTIYF. As DNA, the CDR3 is TGTGCCAGCAGCGTAGGGAACAGGGGGCTTGGAAACACCATATATTTT.